The 26 T cell receptor beta chains given below trace back to one sample, sequenced in a study of T cells in localized non-small cell lung cancer. Produced via immunoSEQ multiplex PCR; TCRdb's table is partial and in-frame only. The table records roughly 38,000 clones, roughly 85% of them present only once. The source material was peripheral blood mononuclear cells, sampled before any cancer treatment. The receptors come from a male donor aged 60 or older with stage II lung adenocarcinoma.

This clone was counted between two and nine times. The chain has TRBV5-1 and TRBJ1-1; no clear D gene. The CDR3 covers 14 residues. V was clipped by 0 bases and J by 1 base, with 7 bases between them. Germline V gene lookup returns CDR1 SGHRS and CDR2 YFSETQ. In DNA form, the CDR3 reads TGCGCCAGCAGCTTGGCCGCAGGGAACACTGAAGCTTTCTTT. As protein: CASSLAAGNTEAFF.

The rearrangement links TRBV7-6 to TRBJ2-1, with TRBD2 as a possible D gene (6 bases). The CDR3 consists of 14 residues. Trimming took off 7 bases at V and 10 bases at J, with 20 bases between the two ends. Germline CDR1 and CDR2: SGHVS and FNYEAQ. The CDR3 region has the DNA TGTGCCAGCACCCCTGGACGGGAGATGGGGGAGCAGTTCTTC. Translated, it gives CASTPGREMGEQFF.

The chain has TRBV4-1 and TRBJ2-3, with 9 nucleotides matching TRBD2. The CDR3 loop spans 18 amino acids. The V gene's germline CDR1 is MGHRA and CDR2 YSYEKL. Trimming cost V 1 base and J 4 bases; bases outside gene matches: 12. The CDR3 protein is CASSQVPPAGGWADTQYF. As DNA, the CDR3 is TGCGCCAGCAGCCAAGTCCCCCCAGCGGGAGGTTGGGCAGATACGCAGTATTTT.

V gene TRBV27 combines with J gene TRBJ1-5, with a weak D call TRBD1 (5 bases). V lost 5 bases and J 1 base, leaving 9 bases between the germline ends. This CDR3 contains 14 residues. CDR1 is MNHEY, CDR2 SMNVEV, per germline (reference sequence). The CDR3 loop is CASSPRDSNQPQHF. CDR3 DNA sequence: TGTGCCAGCAGTCCCCGGGACAGCAATCAGCCCCAGCATTTT.

The chain uses TRBV7-2 and TRBJ1-3; D is ambiguous. Germline CDR1 reads SGHTA; CDR2 reads FQGNSA. Deletions cut 4 bases from V and 0 bases from J, with 13 bases between. The CDR3 contains 16 residues. CDR3 sequence: CASSSPRAISGNTIYF. The CDR3 nucleotides read TGTGCCAGCAGCTCACCCCGGGCCATCTCTGGAAACACCATATATTTT.

The chain combines TRBV20-1 with TRBJ2-3, with unresolved D. The CDR3 length is 11 residues. Trimming left V 3 bases short and J 7 bases short, with 8 bases between. Germline V gene lookup returns CDR1 DFQATT and CDR2 SNEGSKA (reference sequence). CDR3 coding DNA: TGCAGTGCTAGGTCGCAAAATACGCAGTATTTT. Protein: CSARSQNTQYF.

The chain combines TRBV7-6 with TRBJ1-1, with D hard to call. Germline V lookup: CDR1 SGHVS, CDR2 FNYEAQ. CDR3 length equals 13 residues. Trimming left V 0 bases short and J 0 bases short, with 2 bases between. CDR3 residues: CASSLALNTEAFF. CDR3 nucleotide sequence: TGTGCCAGCAGCTTAGCCCTGAACACTGAAGCTTTCTTT.

The chain has TRBV5-4 and TRBJ2-1; 7 positions match TRBD2. CDR1 and CDR2 from the germline V gene are SGHNT and YYREEE (reference sequence). The junction had 9 bases not matched to a gene; V was cut back by 4 bases and J by 2 bases. The CDR3 length is 16 residues. CDR3 sequence: CASSIGLEAPYNEQFF. DNA for the CDR3: TGTGCCAGCAGCATCGGACTAGAAGCGCCCTACAATGAGCAGTTCTTC. Using reference TRBV5-4 and TRBJ2-1 for the parts outside the CDR3, the full variable domain is ETGVTQSPTHLIKTRGQQVTLRCSSQSGHNTVSWYQQALGQGPQFIFQYYREEENGRGNFPPRFSGLQFPNYSSELNVNALELDDSALYLCASSIGLEAPYNEQFFGPGTRLTVL.

The chain joins TRBV5-1 to TRBJ2-7; 8 bases align to TRBD2. Looked up from germline, CDR1 is SGHRS and CDR2 is YFSETQ. The CDR3 runs to 15 residues. Losses at the gene ends were 0 bases for V and 6 bases for J; bases not matched to a gene: 8. CDR3 nucleotides: TGCGCCAGCAGCTTGGGGGGGGGACTAGTTGGCGAGCAGTACTTC. Translation: CASSLGGGLVGEQYF.

The chain combines TRBV19 with TRBJ1-1, with TRBD1 matching 7 bases. The CDR3 loop spans 15 amino acids. After removal of 3 bases from V and 5 bases from J, the junction contained 9 bases not matched to a gene. CDR1 and CDR2 (germline): LNHDA, SQIVND (reference sequence). The CDR3 DNA reads TGTGCCAGTAGTATTTTGTTAACAGGGGTAACTGAAGCTTTCTTT. As protein: CASSILLTGVTEAFF.

The genes are TRBV4-1 and TRBJ1-2, with 7 positions matching TRBD1. Trimming took 0 bases from V and 4 from J; bases not matched to a gene: 5. Germline CDR1 and CDR2: MGHRA and YSYEKL. This CDR3 region has 15 residues. CDR3 region: CASSQERQGGYGYTF. Written as DNA, the CDR3 is TGCGCCAGCAGCCAAGAGAGACAGGGAGGCTATGGCTACACCTTC.

This chain links TRBV6-5 with TRBJ2-3; D unresolved. Germline V gene data show CDR1 as MNHEY and CDR2 as SVGAGI. Trimming removed 5 bases at V and 6 bases at J, with 6 bases between. This CDR3 contains 11 residues. This CDR3 reads CASSRLDTQYF. The CDR3, as DNA: TGTGCCAGCAGTCGACTGGATACGCAGTATTTT.

The chain employs TRBV6-5 and TRBJ2-7, with 7 bases identical to TRBD2. The CDR3 totals 14 residues. Germline values: CDR1 MNHEY, CDR2 SVGAGI. The trim removed 5 bases at V and 5 bases at J, leaving 9 bases unmatched. The CDR3, as DNA: TGTGCCAGCAGTCCACCCGGGAGGAAAGACGAGCAGTACTTC. Translating gives CASSPPGRKDEQYF.

The chain employs TRBV27 and TRBJ2-7; D possibly uses TRBD1 or TRBD2 (7 bases each). There are 16 residues in the CDR3. The germline CDR1 and CDR2 sequences are MNHEY and SMNVEV (reference sequence). V lost 5 bases and J lost 0, with 17 bases in between. The CDR3 region is CASSKQGTGGSYEQYF. The CDR3 DNA reads TGTGCCAGCAGTAAACAGGGGACGGGGGGCTCCTACGAGCAGTACTTC.

V and J are TRBV4-1 and TRBJ2-1, with D unclear. V was pared by 3 bases and J by 11 bases, with 20 bases between. CDR1 and CDR2 from the germline V gene are MGHRA and YSYEKL. CDR3 length: 15 amino acids. This chain's CDR3 is CASSHPARERTQQFF. The CDR3 coding sequence is TGCGCCAGCAGCCACCCCGCCCGCGAAAGGACGCAGCAGTTCTTC.

The V call is TRBV19, the J call TRBJ2-3; 10 nucleotides line up with TRBD1. CDR1 and CDR2 from the germline V gene are LNHDA and SQIVND (reference sequence). This CDR3 has 17 amino acids. J gave up 2 bases and V 6 bases, and 11 bases lay outside the gene matches. The CDR3 DNA reads as TGTGCCAGTAGGTGGACAGGGGGACCATCCCCCACAGATACGCAGTATTTT. Translating it yields CASRWTGGPSPTDTQYF. Drawing the rest from reference TRBV19 and TRBJ2-3, the complete variable domain is DGGITQSPKYLFRKEGQNVTLSCEQNLNHDAMYWYRQDPGQGLRLIYYSQIVNDFQKGDIAEGYSVSREKKESFPLTVTSAQKNPTAFYLCASRWTGGPSPTDTQYFGPGTRLTVL.

The genes are TRBV20-1 and TRBJ2-5; no clear D. Trimming stripped 3 bases from V and 5 bases from J, with 4 bases between. CDR3 length: 10 residues. CDR1 is DFQATT and CDR2 is SNEGSKA in the germline V gene (reference sequence). The CDR3 here is CSARAETQYF. Here the CDR3 DNA reads TGCAGTGCTAGGGCGGAGACCCAGTACTTC.

The chain combines TRBV6-1 with TRBJ1-2, with D uncertain. Trimming took 8 bases from V and 4 from J, leaving 11 bases between them. Germline values: CDR1 MNHNS, CDR2 SASEGT. The length of the CDR3 is 12 residues. CDR3 DNA: TGTGCCAGCGGGGAGGGTCGCTATGGCTACACCTTC. Translated: CASGEGRYGYTF.

J is TRBJ1-2 and V is TRBV11-1; tentatively, D is TRBD1 (5 bases). CDR3 length equals 13 residues. The germline V and J ends were trimmed by 2 bases and 2 bases, with 6 bases remaining between them. In germline, CDR1 is SGHAT, CDR2 FQDESV (reference sequence). For the CDR3, the DNA is TGTGCCAGCAGCTTACCAGGGAACTATGGCTACACCTTC. Translation: CASSLPGNYGYTF. Full variable domain (missing parts from reference TRBV11-1 and TRBJ1-2): EAEVAQSPRYKITEKSQAVAFWCDPISGHATLYWYRQILGQGPELLVQFQDESVVDDSQLPKDRFSAERLKGVDSTLKIQPAELGDSAMYLCASSLPGNYGYTFGSGTRLTVV.

The chain is built from TRBV28 and TRBJ1-1; no reliable D call. The germline V gene has CDR1 MDHEN and CDR2 SYDVKM. The CDR3 length is 15 residues. V lost 5 bases and J 3 bases, leaving 16 bases between the germline ends. The CDR3 loop reads CASSTSGIRDTEAFF. CDR3 nucleotide sequence: TGTGCCAGCAGTACTTCAGGAATTCGGGACACTGAAGCTTTCTTT.

V and J are TRBV5-4 and TRBJ1-4; weak D call: TRBD1 (6 bases). The CDR3 is 17 amino acids. V was shortened by 0 bases and J by 0 bases, with 12 bases between the two germline ends. Per the germline V gene, CDR1 is SGHNT and CDR2 is YYREEE (reference sequence). CDR3 DNA sequence: TGTGCCAGCAGCTTGGGGGGGCAGGGCTCAACTAATGAAAAACTGTTTTTT. Amino acid sequence: CASSLGGQGSTNEKLFF.

V and J are TRBV10-1 and TRBJ2-5; no firm D call. CDR1 is WNHNN, CDR2 SYGVQD, per germline (reference sequence). Deletions cut 4 bases from V and 0 bases from J, with 6 bases between. The CDR3 runs to 13 residues. DNA for the CDR3: TGCGCCAGCAGTGTTGCGTACCAAGAGACCCAGTACTTC. Translating it yields CASSVAYQETQYF.

V gene TRBV11-2 combines with J gene TRBJ2-7, with D tentatively TRBD1 (5 bases). The CDR3 length is 14 residues. V dropped 0 bases and J dropped 7 bases, with 13 bases sitting between them. CDR1 and CDR2 (germline): SGHAT, FQNNGV. CDR3 bases: TGTGCCAGCAGCTTAGAGATATCAGGGATGGAGCAGTACTTC. Protein sequence: CASSLEISGMEQYF.

The gene calls are TRBV11-2 and TRBJ2-6, with 12 bases aligning to TRBD1. The CDR3 is 17 residues long. In germline, CDR1 is SGHAT, CDR2 FQNNGV. V shed 6 bases, J shed 4 bases, and the junction held 7 bases outside the gene matches. The CDR3 region has the DNA TGTGCCAGCAGTCCCGGGACAGGGGGCCTGGGGGCCAACGTCCTGACTTTC. Protein sequence: CASSPGTGGLGANVLTF.

The chain has TRBV5-4 and TRBJ1-1; D remains ambiguous. Germline-derived CDR1 and CDR2 are SGHNT and YYREEE (reference sequence). The V end lost 0 bases, the J end lost 1 base, and 4 bases lay between the germline ends. This CDR3 is 13 amino acids long. The CDR3: CASSLGGNTEAFF. The CDR3 bases are TGTGCCAGCAGCTTGGGGGGGAACACTGAAGCTTTCTTT.

The chain is built from TRBV5-1 and TRBJ1-6; 7 bases fit TRBD1. J was trimmed by 15 bases and V by 4 bases; bases with no gene match: 7. This CDR3 has 12 residues. Germline CDR1 and CDR2: SGHRS and YFSETQ. CDR3 protein: CASSEPGQFLHF. The DNA for the CDR3 is TGCGCCAGCAGCGAACCGGGACAGTTCCTCCACTTT.